This T cell receptor beta chain was documented in a study of shared clonotypes between healthy human individuals. This clone was seen once. Antigen specificity is unknown. The germline CDR1 and CDR2 sequences are MNHEY and SVGAGI. The CDR3 is 15 amino acids. Trimming shortened V by 3 bases and J by 0 bases, and 9 bases separated the two germline ends. Clones were read by immunoSEQ multiplex PCR, and TCRdb kept only the in-frame ones, dropping some. This table holds more than 1,200,000 clones, 97% to 99% found once. Subsets obtained from CD4+ cells comprised CD45RA+ naive and CD45RA-negative memory cells. General study findings and limits: Larger estimated richness was generally seen in naive subsets than in memory subsets.

The J gene is TRBJ1-5, the V gene TRBV6-5; D ambiguous. Sequenced material: naive CD4+ T cells sorted from blood. Subset indicated: CD45RA+ positively selected. The clonotype comes from a man between 25 and 39 years old in good health. CDR3 in DNA: TGTGCCAGCAGTTATAGCATTTATAGCAATCAGCCCCAGCATTTT. It translates to CASSYSIYSNQPQHF.